Below are 27 T cell receptor beta chains sequenced from a single sample in a study of blood T cell repertoires in COVID-19. Assay used: immunoSEQ multiplex PCR; TCRdb lists only in-frame clones, some missing. The sample lists 20,000 to 30,000 clones, around nine tenths seen once, with around 16% in the top ten. Material: peripheral blood. These receptors were collected from a man aged 70 or older with acute or convalescent COVID-19.

The CDR3: CASSLTSGSLPSPQFF. The CDR3 DNA reads as TGTGCCAGCAGCTTGACTAGCGGGAGCCTCCCGAGCCCGCAGTTCTTC. V gene TRBV5-4 combines with J gene TRBJ2-1; 11 nucleotides match TRBD2. The trim removed 1 base at V and 12 bases at J, leaving 12 bases unmatched. From germline, CDR1 is SGHNT and CDR2 YYREEE (reference sequence). The CDR3 consists of 16 residues.

The V and J genes are TRBV14 and TRBJ1-2; TRBD1 matches 11 bases. Germline assignment: CDR1 SGHDN and CDR2 FVKESK. V gave up 4 bases and J gave up 7 bases; unmatched junction bases: 8. The CDR3 spans 15 residues. The CDR3 sequence: CASSPWTGGPTGYTF. As DNA, the CDR3 is TGTGCCAGCAGCCCTTGGACAGGGGGCCCCACTGGCTACACCTTC.

This sequence joins TRBV15 and TRBJ2-1; 10 positions agree with TRBD2. The CDR3 runs to 12 residues. The V and J ends lost 10 bases and 6 bases, in that order; junction bases with no gene match: 3. Germline V gives CDR1 LNHNV, CDR2 YYDKDF (reference sequence). The CDR3 spells CAIRTSGNEQFF. The CDR3 region has the DNA TGTGCCATCCGGACTAGCGGCAATGAGCAGTTCTTC.

The chain combines TRBV6-4 with TRBJ1-2; 7 bases are a match to TRBD1. CDR1 MRHNA and CDR2 SNTAGT come from the germline V gene. Unmatched junction bases numbered 3, after V lost 0 bases and J lost 2 bases. The CDR3 length is 15 residues. In DNA form, the CDR3 reads TGTGCCAGCAGTGACTCTCCGACAGGGAACTATGGCTACACCTTC. Its translation is CASSDSPTGNYGYTF.

The chain has TRBV5-1 and TRBJ1-5; unclear D gene. CDR3 length: 13 residues. The V and J ends lost 1 base and 5 bases respectively, with 7 bases between them. CDR1 is SGHRS and CDR2 is YFSETQ in the germline V gene. The CDR3 DNA is TGCGCCAGCAGCTTGAGCCCCGATCAGCCCCAGCATTTT. It encodes CASSLSPDQPQHF.

The CDR3 DNA reads TGTGCCAGCAGTTACCAGGGAAGAGATGGCTACACCTTC. Protein product: CASSYQGRDGYTF. The chain links TRBV6-5 to TRBJ1-2; D is perhaps TRBD1 (5 bases). From germline, CDR1 is MNHEY and CDR2 SVGAGI. The ends were cut back, 2 bases at V and 6 bases at J, with 10 bases in the middle. CDR3 length: 13 residues.

The chain's CDR3 is CASRRSGRDGNEQFF. The CDR3 coding sequence is TGTGCCAGCAGAAGAAGCGGGAGGGATGGCAATGAGCAGTTCTTC. The rearrangement joins TRBV28 to TRBJ2-1; 10 bases are a match to TRBD2. Germline V lookup: CDR1 MDHEN, CDR2 SYDVKM. J gave up 6 bases and V 6 bases, and 8 bases lay outside the gene matches. CDR3 length equals 15 residues.

The chain links TRBV7-2 to TRBJ2-3; TRBD2 matches at 7 bases. After removal of 5 bases from V and 5 bases from J, the junction contained 13 bases not matched to a gene. The CDR3 contains 16 residues. Germline values: CDR1 SGHTA, CDR2 FQGNSA. The CDR3 DNA reads as TGTGCCAGCAGCCCCCTACGGGGGAGGGAGGAAGATACGCAGTATTTT. Its translation is CASSPLRGREEDTQYF.

The chain combines TRBV11-2 with TRBJ2-2; possibly TRBD1 for D (5 bases). The germline gives CDR1 SGHAT, CDR2 FQNNGV. CDR3 length equals 17 residues. The V end lost 2 bases, the J end lost 0 bases, and 13 bases lay between the germline ends. CDR3 bases: TGTGCCAGCAGCTTACGGACAACCCCCGCGAACACCGGGGAGCTGTTTTTT. Its protein is CASSLRTTPANTGELFF.

This clone was seen just once. This chain uses TRBV3-1 (or the pseudogene TRBV3-2) with TRBJ2-3; 11 positions match TRBD2. CDR1 and CDR2 (germline): LGHDT, YNNKEL (reference sequence). V lost 1 base, J lost 8 bases, and 8 bases stayed unmatched. This CDR3 is 16 amino acids long. As DNA, the CDR3 is TGTGCCAGCAGCCAAGTGACTAGCGGGATGGCTGGTACGCAGTATTTT. It translates to CASSQVTSGMAGTQYF.

The V gene is TRBV7-4, the J gene TRBJ1-1; D possibly corresponds to TRBD1 (5 bases). The CDR3 covers 11 residues. Deletions cut 5 bases from V and 8 bases from J, with 9 bases between. The germline gives CDR1 SGHVT, CDR2 SQSDAQ. The CDR3 region has the DNA TGTGCCAGCAGCCGCCGGACAGAAGCTTTCTTT. It encodes CASSRRTEAFF.

This chain uses TRBV10-3 with TRBJ2-5, with 8 bases fitting TRBD2. This CDR3 has 16 residues. In germline, CDR1 is ENHRY, CDR2 SYGVKD. Trimming took 1 base from V and 1 from J; bases not matched to a gene: 5. The DNA for the CDR3 is TGTGCCATCAGTGAGTTAACTAGCGGAACCCAAGAGACCCAGTACTTC. Protein: CAISELTSGTQETQYF.

The CDR3 DNA sequence: TGCGCCAGCAGCCAATTCCTAGGGGATTTGAACACTGAAGCTTTCTTT. Translated: CASSQFLGDLNTEAFF. The chain is built from TRBV4-3 and TRBJ1-1; D perhaps matches TRBD1 (5 bases). Trimming cost V 2 bases and J 0 bases, with 13 bases left between them. The germline V gene encodes CDR1 LGHNA and CDR2 YSLEER. CDR3 length equals 16 residues.

This clone was counted between two and nine times. The chain joins TRBV7-2 to TRBJ1-1; the match to TRBD1 covers 8 bases. The CDR3 totals 15 residues. The germline V gene has CDR1 SGHTA and CDR2 FQGNSA. V shed 4 bases, J shed 7 bases, and the junction held 11 bases outside the gene matches. CDR3: CASSSRDRREIEAFF. DNA for the CDR3: TGTGCCAGCAGCTCCCGGGACAGGCGAGAGATTGAAGCTTTCTTT.

The chain joins TRBV4-3 to TRBJ1-1; D not certain. The CDR3 runs to 17 residues. Trimming pared 1 base from V and 3 bases from J, leaving 18 bases between. Germline CDR1 LGHNA, CDR2 YSLEER. CDR3 sequence reads: CASSQAPLLKPDTEAFF. DNA for the CDR3: TGCGCCAGCAGCCAAGCCCCGCTCTTGAAGCCTGACACTGAAGCTTTCTTT.

The chain links TRBV5-1 to TRBJ2-3; possibly TRBD1 for D (5 bases). The germline V gene has CDR1 SGHRS and CDR2 YFSETQ. The CDR3 is made up of 14 amino acids. Trimming removed 3 bases from V and 0 bases from J, with 8 bases in between. CDR3 nucleotide sequence: TGCGCCAGCAGCTCGGACACGAGCACAGATACGCAGTATTTT. Residues: CASSSDTSTDTQYF.

J is TRBJ2-7 and V is TRBV2; TRBD2 aligns across 11 bases. CDR1 and CDR2 from the germline V gene are SNHLY and FYNNEI. This CDR3 contains 16 residues. The V and J ends lost 6 bases and 2 bases, in that order; junction bases with no gene match: 9. The CDR3 sequence is CASSDLTSGNPYEQYF. CDR3 bases: TGTGCCAGCAGCGACCTGACTAGCGGGAATCCCTACGAGCAGTACTTC.

The chain is built from TRBV15 and TRBJ2-7; 8 nucleotides agree with TRBD1. V gave up 0 bases and J gave up 2 bases; unmatched junction bases: 6. The CDR3 has 16 amino acids. Germline CDR1 LNHNV, CDR2 YYDKDF (reference sequence). CDR3 coding DNA: TGTGCCACCAGCAGAGATCGGGGACAGGCCGCCTACGAGCAGTACTTC. Its translation is CATSRDRGQAAYEQYF.

The chain links TRBV7-9 to TRBJ1-5, with D possibly matching TRBD1 (5 bases). CDR3 length: 15 residues. From germline, CDR1 is SEHNR and CDR2 FQNEAQ (reference sequence). V lost 6 bases and J 5 bases, leaving 17 bases between the germline ends. CDR3 nucleotide sequence: TGTGCCAGCAGTCGTGTAGGGTCGGGGGATCAGCCCCAGCATTTT. Translation: CASSRVGSGDQPQHF.

V and J are TRBV27 and TRBJ2-7; possibly TRBD1 for D (5 bases). Trimming stripped 3 bases from V and 2 bases from J, with 11 bases between. This CDR3 is built from 14 residues. Germline V CDR1 and CDR2: MNHEY, SMNVEV (reference sequence). CDR3 sequence reads: CASSFRLGPYEQYF. The CDR3 DNA follows: TGTGCCAGCAGTTTCCGTCTGGGGCCCTACGAGCAGTACTTC.

This chain links TRBV12-3 or TRBV12-4 with TRBJ1-2; 8 nucleotides agree with TRBD1. This CDR3 spans 13 amino acids. J lost 6 bases, V lost 5 bases, and 5 bases had no gene match. The CDR3 DNA reads TGTGCCAGCAGTCCAGGGGGCTTCGATGGCTACACCTTC. Amino acid sequence: CASSPGGFDGYTF.

The rearrangement joins TRBV3-1 (or the pseudogene TRBV3-2) to TRBJ1-1, with unresolved D. Trimming removed 1 base from V and 5 bases from J, with 8 bases in between. Germline CDR1 is LGHDT and CDR2 is YNNKEL (reference sequence). The CDR3 is 13 residues long. Here the CDR3 reads CASSQAPRTEAFF. The CDR3 nucleotides are TGTGCCAGCAGCCAAGCTCCCAGAACTGAAGCTTTCTTT.

The chain links TRBV19 to TRBJ2-2; 9 nucleotides agree with TRBD2. There are 15 residues in the CDR3. The germline V gene has CDR1 LNHDA and CDR2 SQIVND (reference sequence). The V and J ends lost 4 bases and 0 bases, in that order; junction bases with no gene match: 0. The CDR3 DNA follows: TGTGCCAGTAGTACTAGCGGGGCGAACACCGGGGAGCTGTTTTTT. Its translation is CASSTSGANTGELFF.

The chain carries TRBV5-1 and TRBJ2-2; 10 nucleotides match TRBD2. The CDR3 loop spans 16 amino acids. V lost 3 bases and J lost 3; bases outside the gene matches: 5. Looked up from germline, CDR1 is SGHRS and CDR2 is YFSETQ. In nucleotides, the CDR3 is TGCGCCAGCAGCTACCTAGCGGGAGTGGACACCGGGGAGCTGTTTTTT. This translates into CASSYLAGVDTGELFF.

This chain links TRBV6-5 with TRBJ1-3; the D is unclear. The V gene's germline CDR1 is MNHEY and CDR2 SVGAGI. There are 14 residues in the CDR3. V was pared by 4 bases and J by 1 base, with 8 bases between. The CDR3 DNA reads TGTGCCAGCAGTTCTACGGGATCTGGAAACACCATATATTTT. Translating it yields CASSSTGSGNTIYF.

This clone was seen only a few times. The chain is built from TRBV29-1 and TRBJ2-7; 12 positions match TRBD2. CDR1 SQVTM and CDR2 ANQGSEA come from the germline V gene. CDR3 length: 14 residues. The V segment lost 3 bases and the J segment 4 bases; nucleotides outside the gene matches: 4. CDR3 in DNA: TGCAGCGTTGAGGCTAGCGGGAGGGCTTACGAGCAGTACTTC. It specifies CSVEASGRAYEQYF.

The rearrangement uses TRBV19 and TRBJ1-2; 8 positions match TRBD1. The germline V gene has CDR1 LNHDA and CDR2 SQIVND (reference sequence). V was clipped by 5 bases and J by 7 bases; unmatched bases: 6. This CDR3 comprises 13 residues. In nucleotides, the CDR3 is TGTGCCAGTAGTTTCCGGGACAGGTCTGGCTACACCTTC. This encodes CASSFRDRSGYTF. Full variable domain (rest looked up from reference TRBV19 and TRBJ1-2): DGGITQSPKYLFRKEGQNVTLSCEQNLNHDAMYWYRQDPGQGLRLIYYSQIVNDFQKGDIAEGYSVSREKKESFPLTVTSAQKNPTAFYLCASSFRDRSGYTFGSGTRLTVV.